The table lists the clone carrying this T cell receptor beta chain with many counts. The antigen is undetermined. Uncontrolled infection, other autoimmune disease, pregnancy or lactation excluded patients. This sample stems from a study of T cells in Graves' hyperthyroidism and ophthalmopathy. Study-wide points: Model-based prediction identified ophthalmopathy a median roughly 5.9 months prior to its onset.

Germline assignment: CDR1 LGHDT and CDR2 YNNKEL (reference sequence). The CDR3 is 16 amino acids. Trimming shortened V by 2 bases and J by 2 bases, and 14 bases separated the two germline ends. Amplification of TCR beta CDR3 regions used RNA as the template. With the HTBI primer set, the TCR CDR3 went through a first round of RT-PCR. TCRdb reprocessed the multiplex PCR reads with MiXCR, giving one entry per CDR3 protein. The sample contains a few hundred thousand distinct CDR3 sequences, more than 15% of which appear only once. The TCR comes from a woman aged 40 to 50 with Graves' ophthalmopathy. The chain is built from TRBV3-1 and TRBJ2-3, with a weak D call TRBD2 (6 bases). Sequencing was carried out using blood. The CDR3 coding sequence is TGTGCCAGCAGCCAAAGGATTAGCGGAGACACAGATACGCAGTATTTT. It codes for CASSQRISGDTDTQYF.